Below are 4 T cell receptor beta chains sequenced from a single sample in a study of response to subunit inactivated influenza vaccine. TCRdb ran MiXCR on the RT-PCR reads and lists one entry per CDR3 protein. The table has about 480,000 distinct CDR3 sequences, about 25% seen once; the top ten hold less than 2.5%. Sequencing used CD4+ T cells sorted from PBMCs, obtained around 5 days after vaccination. Receptors were obtained from a man aged 50-59 years who received an inactivated influenza vaccine.

This clonotype was recorded a few times. The rearrangement links TRBV4-3 to TRBJ2-2; D perhaps matches TRBD1 (7 bases). CDR3 length: 19 amino acids. CDR1 is LGHNA, CDR2 YSLEER, per germline. The ends were cut back, 1 base at V and 4 bases at J, with 22 bases in the middle. The CDR3 nucleotides are TGCGCCAGCAGCCAAGTCCGATTCATGGAGGGACAGCCCACCGGGGAGCTGTTTTTT. Encoded protein: CASSQVRFMEGQPTGELFF.

The V and J genes are TRBV20-1 and TRBJ2-5, with 11 positions matching TRBD2. Losses at the gene ends were 0 bases for V and 5 bases for J; bases not matched to a gene: 2. Germline CDR1 and CDR2: DFQATT and SNEGSKA (reference sequence). The CDR3 has 14 residues. Here the CDR3 DNA reads TGCAGTGCTAGAGATGTAGCGGGGGGGGAGACCCAGTACTTC. Protein: CSARDVAGGETQYF.

This sequence joins TRBV15 and TRBJ2-1; 7 bases line up with TRBD2. The V segment lost 3 bases and the J segment 2 bases; nucleotides outside the gene matches: 13. CDR1 is LNHNV, CDR2 YYDKDF, per germline (reference sequence). The CDR3 covers 18 residues. In DNA form, the CDR3 reads TGTGCCACCAGCAGGGACCTCCCTGGTGGGAGGGCCTACAATGAGCAGTTCTTC. As protein: CATSRDLPGGRAYNEQFF.

This clonotype appeared a few times. The chain is built from TRBV25-1 and TRBJ2-2, with a possible D match to TRBD2 (5 bases). Trimming took off 7 bases at V and 1 base at J, with 10 bases between the two ends. The CDR3 is 14 amino acids. The germline gives CDR1 MGHDK, CDR2 SYGVNS. CDR3 loop: CASKGAENTGELFF. The CDR3 coding sequence is TGTGCCAGCAAAGGAGCGGAGAACACCGGGGAGCTGTTTTTT.